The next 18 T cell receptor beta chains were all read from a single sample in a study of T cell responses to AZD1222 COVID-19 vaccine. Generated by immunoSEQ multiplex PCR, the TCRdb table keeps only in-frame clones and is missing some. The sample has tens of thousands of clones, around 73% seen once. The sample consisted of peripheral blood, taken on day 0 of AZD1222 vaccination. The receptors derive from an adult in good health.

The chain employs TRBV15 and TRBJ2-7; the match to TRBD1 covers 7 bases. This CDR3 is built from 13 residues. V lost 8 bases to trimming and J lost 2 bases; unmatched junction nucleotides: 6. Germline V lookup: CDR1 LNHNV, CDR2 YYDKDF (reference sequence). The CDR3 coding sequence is TGTGCCACCGGACAGGAACGAACCTACGAGCAGTACTTC. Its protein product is CATGQERTYEQYF.

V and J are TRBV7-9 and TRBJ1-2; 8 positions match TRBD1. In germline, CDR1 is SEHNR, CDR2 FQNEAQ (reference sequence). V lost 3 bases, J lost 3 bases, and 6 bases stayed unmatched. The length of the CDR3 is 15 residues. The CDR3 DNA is TGTGCCAGCAGCTTCAGTTCAGGGGGCTACTATGGCTACACCTTC. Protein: CASSFSSGGYYGYTF.

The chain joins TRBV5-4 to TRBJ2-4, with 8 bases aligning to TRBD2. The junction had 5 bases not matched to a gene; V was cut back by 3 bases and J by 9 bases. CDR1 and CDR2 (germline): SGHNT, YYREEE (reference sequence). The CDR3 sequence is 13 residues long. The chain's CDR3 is CASSSGLEAIQYF. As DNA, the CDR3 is TGTGCCAGCAGCTCGGGACTAGAGGCCATTCAGTACTTC. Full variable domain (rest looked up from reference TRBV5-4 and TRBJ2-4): ETGVTQSPTHLIKTRGQQVTLRCSSQSGHNTVSWYQQALGQGPQFIFQYYREEENGRGNFPPRFSGLQFPNYSSELNVNALELDDSALYLCASSSGLEAIQYFGAGTRLSVL.

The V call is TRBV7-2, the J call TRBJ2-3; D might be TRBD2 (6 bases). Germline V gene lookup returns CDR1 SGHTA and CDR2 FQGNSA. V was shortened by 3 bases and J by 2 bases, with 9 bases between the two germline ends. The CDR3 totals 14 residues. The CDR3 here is CASSLLALTDTQYF. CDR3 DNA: TGTGCCAGCAGCTTGCTAGCGCTCACAGATACGCAGTATTTT.

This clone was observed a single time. CDR3 DNA: TGTGCCAGCAGCGCGGGGGGGGAGCCGACAGATACGCAGTATTTT. Protein: CASSAGGEPTDTQYF. This chain links TRBV9 with TRBJ2-3; 8 positions match TRBD2. J lost 3 bases, V lost 3 bases, and 6 bases had no gene match. In germline, CDR1 is SGDLS, CDR2 YYNGEE. CDR3 length: 15 residues.

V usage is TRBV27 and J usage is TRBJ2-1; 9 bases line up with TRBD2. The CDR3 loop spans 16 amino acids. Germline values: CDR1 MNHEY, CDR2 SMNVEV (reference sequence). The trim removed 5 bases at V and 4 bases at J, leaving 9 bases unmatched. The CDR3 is CASSQISGSSYNEQFF. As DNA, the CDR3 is TGTGCCAGCAGTCAAATTAGCGGGAGTTCGTACAATGAGCAGTTCTTC.

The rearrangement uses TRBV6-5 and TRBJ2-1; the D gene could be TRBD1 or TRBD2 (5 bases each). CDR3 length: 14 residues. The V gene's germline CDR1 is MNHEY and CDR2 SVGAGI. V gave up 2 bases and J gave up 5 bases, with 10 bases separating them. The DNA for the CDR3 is TGTGCCAGCAGTTACGGGGGATTCGACAATGAGCAGTTCTTC. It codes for CASSYGGFDNEQFF.

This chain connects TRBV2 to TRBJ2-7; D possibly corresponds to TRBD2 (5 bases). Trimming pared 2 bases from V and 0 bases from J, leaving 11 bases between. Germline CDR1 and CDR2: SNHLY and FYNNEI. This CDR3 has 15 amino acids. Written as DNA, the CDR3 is TGTGCCAGCAGTGAACGACGGGGTGCCTCCTACGAGCAGTACTTC. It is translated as CASSERRGASYEQYF.

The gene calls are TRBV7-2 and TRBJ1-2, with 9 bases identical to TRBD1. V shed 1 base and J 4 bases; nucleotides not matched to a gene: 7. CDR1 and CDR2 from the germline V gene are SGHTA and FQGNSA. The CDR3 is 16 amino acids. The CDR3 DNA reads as TGTGCCAGCAGCTTAGATTGGACAGGGGCTTTCTATGGCTACACCTTC. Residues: CASSLDWTGAFYGYTF.

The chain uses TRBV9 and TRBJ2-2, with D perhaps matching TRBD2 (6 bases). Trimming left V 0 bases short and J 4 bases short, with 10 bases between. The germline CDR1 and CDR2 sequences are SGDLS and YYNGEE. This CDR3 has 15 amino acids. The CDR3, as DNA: TGTGCCAGCAGCGTAGGCGGGATAACCACCGGGGAGCTGTTTTTT. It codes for CASSVGGITTGELFF.

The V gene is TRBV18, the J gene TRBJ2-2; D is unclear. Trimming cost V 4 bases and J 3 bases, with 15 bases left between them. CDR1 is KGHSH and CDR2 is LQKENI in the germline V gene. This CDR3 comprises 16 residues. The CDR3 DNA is TGTGCCAGCTCACACGACACGCCGGTTGACACCGGGGAGCTGTTTTTT. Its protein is CASSHDTPVDTGELFF.

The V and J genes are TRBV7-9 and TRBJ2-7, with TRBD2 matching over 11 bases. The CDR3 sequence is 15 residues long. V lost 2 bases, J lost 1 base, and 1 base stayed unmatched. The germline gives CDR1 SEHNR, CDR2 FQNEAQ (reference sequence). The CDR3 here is CASSLLAGGSYEQYF. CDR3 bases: TGTGCCAGCAGCTTATTAGCGGGAGGGTCCTACGAGCAGTACTTC. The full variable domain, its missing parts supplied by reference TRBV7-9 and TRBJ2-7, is DTGVSQNPRHKITKRGQNVTFRCDPISEHNRLYWYRQTLGQGPEFLTYFQNEAQLEKSRLLSDRFSAERPKGSFSTLEIQRTEQGDSAMYLCASSLLAGGSYEQYFGPGTRLTVT.

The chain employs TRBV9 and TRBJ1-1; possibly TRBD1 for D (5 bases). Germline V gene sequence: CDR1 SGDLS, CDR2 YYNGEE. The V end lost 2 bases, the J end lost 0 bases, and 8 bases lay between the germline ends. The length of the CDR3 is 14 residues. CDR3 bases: TGTGCCAGCAGCGTTAAGGGGTTGAACACTGAAGCTTTCTTT. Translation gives CASSVKGLNTEAFF.

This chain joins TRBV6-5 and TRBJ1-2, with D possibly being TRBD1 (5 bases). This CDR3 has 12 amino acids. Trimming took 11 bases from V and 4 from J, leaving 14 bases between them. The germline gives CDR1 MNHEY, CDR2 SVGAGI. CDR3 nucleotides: TGTGCCGCGCTAGGGGCGACCTATGGCTACACCTTC. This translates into CAALGATYGYTF.

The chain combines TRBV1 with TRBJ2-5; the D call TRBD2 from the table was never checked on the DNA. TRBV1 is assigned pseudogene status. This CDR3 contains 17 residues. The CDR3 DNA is TGCACCAGCAGCCAGGGAACTAGCGGGAGAAGTCAAGAGACCCAGTACTTC. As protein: CTSSQGTSGRSQETQYF.

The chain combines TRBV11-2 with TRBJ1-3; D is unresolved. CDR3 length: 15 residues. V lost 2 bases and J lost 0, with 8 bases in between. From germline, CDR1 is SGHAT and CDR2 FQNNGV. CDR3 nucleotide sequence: TGTGCCAGCAGCTTACTCTGGAGCTCTGGAAACACCATATATTTT. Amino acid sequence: CASSLLWSSGNTIYF.

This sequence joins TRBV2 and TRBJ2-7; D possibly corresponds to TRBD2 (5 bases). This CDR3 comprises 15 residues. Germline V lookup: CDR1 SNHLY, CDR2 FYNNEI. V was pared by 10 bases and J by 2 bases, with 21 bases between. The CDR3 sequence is CAIRAVKGNTYEQYF. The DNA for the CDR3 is TGTGCCATCAGAGCGGTTAAGGGCAATACCTACGAGCAGTACTTC.

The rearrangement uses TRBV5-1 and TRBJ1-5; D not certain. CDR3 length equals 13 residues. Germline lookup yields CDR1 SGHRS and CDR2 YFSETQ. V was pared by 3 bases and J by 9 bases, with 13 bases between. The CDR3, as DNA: TGCGCCAGCAGCTCCGACGTAGCTGGGCCCCAGCATTTT. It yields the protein CASSSDVAGPQHF.